These 28 T cell receptor beta chains share one sample of origin, sequenced in a study of blood T cell repertoires in COVID-19. Profiled with immunoSEQ multiplex PCR; TCRdb holds only in-frame clones, not every one. The profile shows a few hundred thousand clones, about 87% of them singletons. The sequencing sample was made of PBMCs or T cells enriched from blood (not recorded which). These receptors came from a woman between 50 and 59 years old who had recovered from COVID-19.

This chain links TRBV27 with TRBJ1-1; D remains unclear. The CDR3 runs 14 residues. Germline V gene sequence: CDR1 MNHEY, CDR2 SMNVEV (reference sequence). The germline V and J ends were trimmed by 5 bases and 1 base, with 11 bases remaining between them. CDR3 protein: CASSGGRGNTEAFF. CDR3 nucleotides: TGTGCCAGCAGTGGCGGACGGGGGAACACTGAAGCTTTCTTT.

This chain links TRBV4-1 with TRBJ1-1, with D perhaps matching TRBD1 (6 bases). Germline lookup yields CDR1 MGHRA and CDR2 YSYEKL. Trimming took 3 bases from V and 2 from J, leaving 10 bases between them. The CDR3 totals 14 residues. The CDR3 loop is CASSQGHQNTEAFF. The CDR3 DNA reads TGCGCCAGCAGCCAGGGACACCAAAACACTGAAGCTTTCTTT.

A few counts support this clone. The rearrangement links TRBV28 to TRBJ1-1, with TRBD1 matching 7 bases. The germline gives CDR1 MDHEN, CDR2 SYDVKM. The ends lost 5 bases at V and 4 bases at J; junction bases unmatched: 10. This CDR3 spans 15 amino acids. The CDR3 DNA sequence: TGTGCCAGCAGTCCTCTTGACAGGGTTGGCACTGAAGCTTTCTTT. It yields the protein CASSPLDRVGTEAFF.

The V and J genes are TRBV6-2 or TRBV6-3 and TRBJ1-1; D might be TRBD1 (5 bases). This CDR3 is 16 amino acids long. The V end was cut by 2 bases, the J end by 0 bases, with 13 bases between. Per the germline V gene, CDR1 is MNHEY and CDR2 is SVGEGT. The DNA of the CDR3 is TGTGCCAGCAGTTACGGTTGGGGGGATATGAACACTGAAGCTTTCTTT. This encodes CASSYGWGDMNTEAFF.

The chain combines TRBV3-1 (or the pseudogene TRBV3-2) with TRBJ1-1; D possibly corresponds to TRBD1 (5 bases). CDR3 length: 16 amino acids. V was trimmed by 0 bases and J by 4 bases, leaving 15 bases between them. Germline V CDR1 and CDR2: LGHDT, YNNKEL (reference sequence). CDR3 DNA: TGTGCCAGCAGCCAAGATCTGGTCGGGGGGAGCACTGAAGCTTTCTTT. Translated: CASSQDLVGGSTEAFF.

The chain carries TRBV4-1 and TRBJ2-5; unclear D gene. This CDR3 comprises 17 residues. Per the germline V gene, CDR1 is MGHRA and CDR2 is YSYEKL. V was cut by 0 bases and J by 3 bases, with 17 bases left in between. The CDR3 protein is CASSQDVGTLGEETQYF. The CDR3 DNA reads as TGCGCCAGCAGCCAAGATGTAGGCACCCTAGGTGAAGAGACCCAGTACTTC.

The gene calls are TRBV7-2 and TRBJ2-1, with D possibly TRBD2 on 5 matching bases. There are 17 residues in the CDR3. V lost 5 bases, J lost 2 bases, and 19 bases lay in between. Germline CDR1 reads SGHTA; CDR2 reads FQGNSA. The CDR3 bases are TGTGCCAGCAGCCTCGGGGAGTTCATATTAGCCTACAATGAGCAGTTCTTC. This translates into CASSLGEFILAYNEQFF.

V usage is TRBV6-2 or TRBV6-3 and J usage is TRBJ1-1, with 7 bases aligning to TRBD1. Germline lookup yields CDR1 MNHEY and CDR2 SVGEGT. The junction had 8 bases not matched to a gene; V was cut back by 5 bases and J by 5 bases. CDR3 size: 14 residues. The CDR3 is CASSLHRGQTEAFF. As DNA, the CDR3 is TGTGCCAGCAGTCTACACAGGGGTCAGACTGAAGCTTTCTTT.

V gene TRBV4-2 combines with J gene TRBJ1-1; 10 bases fit TRBD1. J lost 5 bases, V lost 1 base, and 7 bases had no gene match. The length of the CDR3 is 16 residues. Germline lookup yields CDR1 LGHNA and CDR2 YNFKEQ. The CDR3 DNA reads as TGTGCCAGCAGCCAAGCCGAGGGACAGGGGCAAACTGAAGCTTTCTTT. It translates to CASSQAEGQGQTEAFF.

V usage is TRBV18 and J usage is TRBJ1-6; 9 bases fit TRBD1. V lost 5 bases to trimming and J lost 11 bases; unmatched junction nucleotides: 13. The germline CDR1 and CDR2 sequences are KGHSH and LQKENI. The CDR3 is made up of 16 amino acids. DNA for the CDR3: TGTGCCAGCTCATCTGGGGGACAGGGTCTAATTGCACCCCTCCACTTT. Translating it yields CASSSGGQGLIAPLHF.

The V call is TRBV6-2 or TRBV6-3, the J call TRBJ1-5, with D unclear. Germline CDR1 is MNHEY and CDR2 is SVGEGT. CDR3 size: 12 residues. The V end lost 5 bases, the J end lost 6 bases, and 8 bases lay between the germline ends. The CDR3: CASSNGIQPQHF. The DNA for the CDR3 is TGTGCCAGCAGTAACGGGATTCAGCCCCAGCATTTT.

V is TRBV28 and J is TRBJ2-7; D not resolved. CDR1 MDHEN and CDR2 SYDVKM come from the germline V gene. This CDR3 contains 15 residues. The V end lost 2 bases, the J end lost 0 bases, and 11 bases lay between the germline ends. The CDR3, as DNA: TGTGCCAGCAGTTTAGAGGCCCCCGGCTCCTACGAGCAGTACTTC. It is translated as CASSLEAPGSYEQYF.

This clone was detected once. The chain employs TRBV12-3 or TRBV12-4 and TRBJ1-6; maybe TRBD1 (6 bases). The CDR3 spans 13 residues. Trimming took 2 bases from V and 9 from J, leaving 8 bases between them. This chain's CDR3 is CASSLIGGSPLHF. The CDR3 nucleotides read TGTGCCAGCAGTTTAATAGGGGGTTCACCCCTCCACTTT.

This clone was recorded only once. The V call is TRBV6-5, the J call TRBJ1-1; D perhaps matches TRBD1 (6 bases). Per the germline V gene, CDR1 is MNHEY and CDR2 is SVGAGI. The CDR3 runs to 15 residues. V was clipped by 10 bases and J by 5 bases, with 23 bases between them. CDR3 amino acids: CATVRAAGAVTEAFF. The CDR3 DNA sequence: TGTGCCACGGTGAGGGCCGCAGGGGCTGTGACTGAAGCTTTCTTT.

The chain combines TRBV11-2 with TRBJ2-3; possibly TRBD1 for D (6 bases). The CDR3 has 16 amino acids. Germline V gene data show CDR1 as SGHAT and CDR2 as FQNNGV. V was pared by 1 base and J by 4 bases, with 15 bases between. CDR3 DNA sequence: TGTGCCAGCAGCTTAGTAGGGGGTCGGAGCGCAGATACGCAGTATTTT. Its translation: CASSLVGGRSADTQYF.

The rearrangement links TRBV7-3 to TRBJ1-5; D unresolved. This CDR3 comprises 13 residues. CDR1 and CDR2 from the germline V gene are SGHTA and FQGTGA. Trimming removed 0 bases from V and 11 bases from J, with 11 bases in between. The CDR3 reads CASSLTPRSAQHF. CDR3 in DNA: TGTGCCAGCAGCTTAACTCCCCGCTCGGCCCAGCATTTT.

This clone appeared once. This chain joins TRBV28 and TRBJ2-2; possible D gene TRBD1, 6 bases. Germline assignment: CDR1 MDHEN and CDR2 SYDVKM. The CDR3 extends over 14 amino acids. V shed 6 bases and J shed 1 base, with 9 bases lying between them. The CDR3 DNA follows: TGTGCCAGCAGCAAAGGGGGGAACACCGGGGAGCTGTTTTTT. Its translation is CASSKGGNTGELFF.

The genes are TRBV4-1 and TRBJ2-3; 8 nucleotides match TRBD2. Germline CDR1 and CDR2: MGHRA and YSYEKL. CDR3 length: 17 amino acids. The V gene end was trimmed by 2 bases and the J gene end by 2 bases; junction bases not matched to a gene: 9. The CDR3 protein is CASSQSKERGITDTQYF. The CDR3 DNA reads as TGCGCCAGCAGCCAATCCAAAGAGCGGGGGATCACAGATACGCAGTATTTT.

The chain employs TRBV10-3 and TRBJ1-3; possible D gene TRBD1, 5 bases. Germline V gives CDR1 ENHRY, CDR2 SYGVKD. With 6 bases removed from V and 2 bases from J, the gap between germline ends came to 11 bases. CDR3 size: 14 residues. CDR3 DNA sequence: TGTGCCATCAGATCAGGGACTCCTGGAAACACCATATATTTT. Its translation is CAIRSGTPGNTIYF.

The rearrangement links TRBV2 to TRBJ1-2; 11 bases map to TRBD1. The CDR3 is 14 amino acids. The germline CDR1 and CDR2 sequences are SNHLY and FYNNEI. Trimming took 5 bases from V and 8 from J; bases not matched to a gene: 7. The CDR3 region has the DNA TGTGCCAGCAGTCTGGGACAGGGGGTGCTGGGCTACACCTTC. Translating it yields CASSLGQGVLGYTF.

In DNA, the CDR3 is TGTGCCAGCCGTAACATTGGACGGGATCAAGAGACCCAGTACTTC. It codes for CASRNIGRDQETQYF. The J gene is TRBJ2-5, the V gene TRBV19; a possible D gene is TRBD2 (5 bases). The CDR3 extends over 15 amino acids. Germline-derived CDR1 and CDR2 are LNHDA and SQIVND (reference sequence). V shed 9 bases and J shed 2 bases, with 19 bases lying between them.

This clone is a singleton in its sample. CDR3 nucleotides: TGTGCCAGCAGCTTTCAGGAGGGGGGCTACACCTTC. Protein sequence: CASSFQEGGYTF. The J gene is TRBJ1-2, the V gene TRBV5-6; maybe TRBD1 (5 bases). The CDR3 loop spans 12 amino acids. Per germline, CDR1 SGHDT and CDR2 YYEEEE. Trimming left V 2 bases short and J 8 bases short, with 10 bases between.

The J gene is TRBJ1-1, the V gene TRBV2; the D is unclear. Germline loops: CDR1 SNHLY, CDR2 FYNNEI. The CDR3 is made up of 13 amino acids. Trimming took 1 base from V and 5 from J, leaving 8 bases between them. CDR3 sequence: CASSEEGGTEAFF. CDR3 nucleotides: TGTGCCAGCAGTGAAGAGGGAGGAACTGAAGCTTTCTTT.

The chain employs TRBV10-3 and TRBJ1-2; possibly TRBD1 for D (6 bases). CDR3 length equals 16 residues. Between the trimmed V and J ends, which lost 3 bases and 0 bases, there was a span of 14 bases. CDR1 and CDR2 (germline): ENHRY, SYGVKD. DNA of the CDR3: TGTGCCATCAGTGAAGGTCACGAGGGGGCTAACTATGGCTACACCTTC. Protein: CAISEGHEGANYGYTF.

This clone showed up just once. This chain links TRBV30 with TRBJ1-5; TRBD1 matches at 12 bases. V shed 2 bases, J shed 6 bases, and the junction held 8 bases outside the gene matches. The germline gives CDR1 GTSNPN, CDR2 SVGIG (reference sequence). This CDR3 contains 16 residues. CDR3 DNA: TGTGCCTGGAGTCTCTCCGGGACAGGGGGCATTCAGCCCCAGCATTTT. Translation: CAWSLSGTGGIQPQHF. The variable domain in full, with the rest retrieved from reference TRBV30 and TRBJ1-5, is SQTIHQWPATLVQPVGSPLSLECTVEGTSNPNLYWYRQAAGRGLQLLFYSVGIGQISSEVPQNLSASRPQDRQFILSSKKLLLSDSGFYLCAWSLSGTGGIQPQHFGDGTRLSIL.

J is TRBJ1-1 and V is TRBV6-5; TRBD1 is a possible D gene (6 bases). The CDR3 runs 15 residues. V was pared by 6 bases and J by 0 bases, with 14 bases between. The germline gives CDR1 MNHEY, CDR2 SVGAGI. The CDR3 sequence is CASSPGGLVNTEAFF. In DNA form, the CDR3 reads TGTGCCAGCAGCCCCGGGGGGCTGGTGAACACTGAAGCTTTCTTT.

The chain links TRBV21-1 to TRBJ1-5. TRBV21-1 is flagged as a pseudogene. The CDR3 spans 14 residues. Here the CDR3 DNA reads TGTGCCAGCACCCTCGTTCGTAGCAATCAGCCCCAGCATTTT. Translating gives CASTLVRSNQPQHF.

A word on this clone: A read error may produce the germline difference seen at one junction end. The J gene is TRBJ1-2, the V gene TRBV7-3; D possibly corresponds to TRBD1 (5 bases). There are 13 residues in the CDR3. Per germline, CDR1 SGHTA and CDR2 FQGTGA. The CDR3 bases are TGTGCCAGCAGCCTAACGAGCGGGGGAGGCTACACCTTC. Translation gives CASSLTSGGGYTF.